This TCR beta chain stems from a study of blood T cell repertoires in COVID-19. Looked up from germline, CDR1 is KGHDR and CDR2 is SFDVKD. The J segment lost 3 bases and the V segment lost 9 bases, leaving 8 bases of the junction unmatched. This CDR3 comprises 14 residues. Libraries were prepared by immunoSEQ multiplex PCR; TCRdb keeps only in-frame clonotypes and omits some of them. The table has under 250,000 clones, more than 75% seen once. Cohorts were determined from participant-reported clinical history. Sequenced sample: PBMCs or T cells enriched from blood (not recorded which). This receptor was obtained from a man in his forties or fifties who had recovered from COVID-19. The J gene is TRBJ2-7, the V gene TRBV24-1; 9 bases match TRBD1. CDR3 in DNA: TGTGCCACCCACAAGACAGGGGGGCACTACGAGCAGTACTTC. It translates to CATHKTGGHYEQYF.